This T cell receptor beta chain was sequenced during a study of cytomegalovirus exposure and HLA in healthy donors (dated by TCRdb to 2016 to 2017). For the study in its entirety: An earlier analysis of 550 to 700 of the donors reported more than 250 Gb of sequence data and 117 million unique TCR beta sequences from 150 million to 200 million T cells. In the later analysis, no new phenotypic data were used to find candidate immune exposures; instead, reliance was placed on TCR beta sequences and their occurrence across donors. In an earlier analysis of over 550 of the donors, high-throughput TCR beta sequencing was used to judge whether each TCR beta V gene segment behaved as functional or pseudogenic. In a later analysis, previously published TCR beta repertoires from about 640 donors were re-analyzed and high-resolution HLA genotyping was added so that TCR occurrence patterns could be studied. An early release covering about 600 HLA-typed donors comprised approximately 290 gigabases of sequencing data and 65 million to 100 million unique TCR sequences. In addition to the first cohort of 500 to 850 subjects, a separate validation cohort of 130 or so different subjects was used. HLA typing included class I and class II loci at four-digit resolution. Among about 410 genotyped donors of the cohort, an average of roughly 230,000 unique TCR beta nucleotide sequences was sequenced per donor, of which roughly 17% were non-productive. Genome-wide SNP genotypes for about 60% of the 666 donors were used in a later genetic analysis, which treated that subset as a discovery cohort. The study aimed to test whether cataloging public T cell receptors could reveal signatures of past pathogen exposure. The genetic ancestry cluster associated with self-reported Caucasian donors included 81% of the 398 genotyped donors. Using immunosequencing, the study profiled T cell repertoires from around 670 subjects and related those repertoires to cytomegalovirus serostatus. Roughly 5 DR-DQ haplotypes were handled as single units for association and clustering, since linkage in the cohort was strong. To predict cytomegalovirus infection status, the study combined high-throughput TCR immunosequencing, statistical association of individual TCRs with disease status, and machine learning. Donor age, sex, ethnicity and CMV serostatus were compiled alongside the repertoire data. The number of typed donors differed by locus: 629-630 for A, B, C, DRB1 and DQB1; 500 to 550 for DQA1; some 610 for DPA1; and some 430 for DPB1. Every discovery cohort repertoire had been produced on one sequencing platform.

At the junction V is shortened by 2 bases and J by 3 bases, with 5 bases in between. Counted from cysteine to phenylalanine, this CDR3 has 12 amino acids. Only CDR3 DNA remains: 36 bases, in frame from the first base. Via the germline V gene, CDR1 is MDHEN and CDR2 SYDVKM. This clone occurred a few times. The target of this receptor is not known. No base qualities exist here, and no much larger clone lies one base off it. The cohort comprised several hundred healthy bone marrow donors. Cohort members were all nominally healthy when sampled, although unrecorded immune exposures were likely present. CMV serostatus was recorded as positive for 250 to 300 and negative for about 55% of the roughly 700 cohort members, whereas no CMV serostatus was recorded for the donor in question. A peripheral blood sample was provided by each donor, and peripheral blood mononuclear cells were used for TCR beta sequencing. The Qiagen DNeasy Blood Extraction Kit was used to extract genomic DNA from the blood cell samples.

Receptor amplification or capture employed the immunoSEQ multiplex PCR assay. The multiplex PCR relied on a mix of 60 forward primers for TCR Vbeta segments and 13 reverse primers for TCR Jbeta segments. The CDR3 region of rearranged TCR beta genes was amplified from genomic DNA with a multiplex PCR assay. The Illumina HiSeq System was used to sequence the amplified TCR beta libraries as 87-base-pair reads. The authors' analysis ran thus. Across the 670 or so repertoires, a later analysis counted around 80 million unique TCR beta chains, around 11 million of which were shared by at least two donors. Raw reads were error-corrected and collapsed into unique sequences by a nearest-neighbor algorithm in which closely related sequences were merged to remove PCR and sequencing errors. To assign V, D and J gene segments, CDR3 sequences were aligned to IMGT reference sequences. For a sequence to be retained, a match of at least six nucleotides was required to both a V gene segment and a J gene segment. Rearrangements were classified as productive when the CDR3 lacked stop codons and remained in frame with V and J, and all other rearrangements were classified as non-productive. Following IMGT convention, CDR3 was defined as the stretch from the second conserved V-encoded cysteine to the conserved J-encoded phenylalanine. The earlier analysis of about 620 of the donors excluded sequences that lacked an unambiguous match to a single V gene segment. In an earlier analysis of several hundred of the donors, V segments were called functional above 56.7% productive rearrangements and were called segregating when the between-donor standard deviation exceeded 5%. A statistical classification framework was developed to diagnose cytomegalovirus status using the catalog of TCR beta chain sequences. In a later analysis, V and J genes were assigned by comparing TCR nucleotide sequences against IMGT/GENE-DB human TR gene sequences. A later analysis assigned CDR3 sequences and most-parsimonious VDJ recombination scenarios with the TCRdist pipeline. In a later analysis, each TCR beta chain was defined by its CDR3 amino acid sequence together with its V-gene family, and reads without a unique V-gene family were excluded. In a later analysis, 500 to 700 highly shared, low-generation-probability nucleotide sequences were removed to address suspected cross-contamination and a sequencing artifact. For each public chain, a later analysis derived a clonal expansion index from normalized ranks of inferred template counts within each repertoire. In a later analysis, generation probabilities were computed using a VDJ recombination model fitted to out-of-frame rearrangements, and the results were checked against IGoR. Hypergeometric tests were used in a later analysis to score TCR-TCR, TCR-HLA and TCR-CMV co-occurrence, with a repertoire-size bias correction applied to the TCR pairs. A later analysis estimated false discovery rates by permuting HLA or CMV assignments 20 times. In a later analysis, co-occurring TCRs were grouped using DBSCAN, and TCRdist sequence similarity was added for clustering within HLA-allele-positive subsets. Repertoires with fewer than 30,000 or more than 120,000 public chains were left out of co-occurrence clustering, as were five repertoires with anomalous nucleotide sharing. TCRdb retrieved this table from immuneACCESS and kept in-frame rearrangements only. Not all clones are present; in checked studies, unresolved V genes account for under half, and no reason is known for the remainder. The V and J calls and the clone size are those of that table, but D and trimming were determined from the DNA. Counted in this sample were 95,000 to 150,000 clones; approximately 80% of them appeared once. The top ten clones comprise roughly 3.5% of the sample.

The study at large found these results: When HLA alleles, especially DR and DQ, strongly co-occurred, attributing TCR associations to individual alleles was difficult. A further reported finding was that TCR beta sequences accurately predicted the HLA-A and HLA-B alleles for most subjects in the first cohort. The classifier was reported to diagnose cytomegalovirus status with high specificity and sensitivity in both the original cohort and the validation cohort. Roughly uniform sequencing depth across donors was assumed in presence/absence analyses, although this assumption may not hold. In a later analysis, the rate of TCR association differed among HLA loci, with DRB1 alleles having the most associated TCRs and HLA-C alleles having the fewest. A later genetic analysis reported fewer N-insertions in productive TCRs among donors in an Asian-associated ancestry cluster than the approximately 700-donor mean. HLA typing was unavailable for some donors at each locus, so association tests used only the typed subset. The authors suggested that the approach could potentially be extended to other disease states and immunological phenotypes. Specific HLA alleles were associated with over 15,000 TCR beta sequences at a false discovery rate of 0.05 in a later analysis. The only immune exposure information available for the cohort was CMV serostatus. Several of the top co-occurrence clusters appeared to be linked to parvovirus B19, influenza, CMV and Epstein-Barr virus, according to a later analysis. Three of the identified cytomegalovirus-associated TCR beta chains were confirmed in vitro to be specific for cytomegalovirus antigens. Most TCR sequences were observed very rarely across donors, whereas some public TCRs were present in many individuals. Linkage disequilibrium might explain the correlated functional status among segregating V segments, but an unknown experimental factor could not be excluded. The 87-base-pair reads could not distinguish some IMGT-functional V segments, including TRBV6-2 and TRBV6-3, so those segments were excluded. In a later analysis, most CMV-associated TCR beta chains were found to appear HLA-restricted, with HLA associations seemingly driven largely by CMV exposure. In a later genetic analysis, a missense DCLRE1C variant was associated with V-gene and J-gene trimming of TCR beta chains, and the association was replicated in an independent cohort. Compared with equally common non-associated chains, HLA-associated TCR beta chains in a later analysis were more clonally expanded and had lower generation probabilities. Only TCR beta chains were sequenced in this cohort, and the absence of alpha or paired-chain data limited detectable features. The study gave a list of 150 to 200 TCR beta chains associated with cytomegalovirus. An earlier analysis of roughly 570 of the donors showed that most TCR beta V segments appeared in productive rearrangements either about 87% or about 30% of the time, which broadly matched IMGT annotations. A cluster of highly shared sequence variants was judged likely to represent a technical artifact of the sequencing pipeline. The earlier analysis of some 560 of the donors excluded some 15 rarely observed V segments, including chromosome 9 orphons, because counts were too low.

The sequence is built from TRBV28 and TRBJ2-7; 5 matching bases give a weak D call of TRBD1. Sequenced input: PBMCs. The origin of this receptor is a human donor in good health. The nucleotide sequence reads TGTGCCAGCAGTTTAAGGGGCTACGAGCAGTACTTC. This codes for CASSLRGYEQYF.